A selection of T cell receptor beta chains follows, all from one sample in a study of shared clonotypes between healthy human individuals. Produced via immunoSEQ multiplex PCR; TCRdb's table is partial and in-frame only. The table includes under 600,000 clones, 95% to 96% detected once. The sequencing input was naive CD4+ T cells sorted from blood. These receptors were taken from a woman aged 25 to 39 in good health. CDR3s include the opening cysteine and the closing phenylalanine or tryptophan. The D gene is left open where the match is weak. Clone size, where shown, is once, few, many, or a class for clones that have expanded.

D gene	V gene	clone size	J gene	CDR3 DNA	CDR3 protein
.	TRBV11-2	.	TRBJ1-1	TGTGCCAGCACCACCCGGAGATTGAACACTGAAGCTTTCTTT	CASTTRRLNTEAFF
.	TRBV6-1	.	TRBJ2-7	TGTGCCAGCAGTGAAAGGAGGGAATACGAGCAGTACTTC	CASSERREYEQYF
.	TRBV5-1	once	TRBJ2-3	TGCGCCAGCAGCGAGGCGTCTACGCAGTATTTT	CASSEASTQYF
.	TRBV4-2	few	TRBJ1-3	TGTGCCAGCAGCCTCCAGGGGAACACCATATATTTT	CASSLQGNTIYF
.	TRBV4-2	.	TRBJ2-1	TGTGCCAGCAGCCAAGTACCCCAAAGCTCCTACAATGAGCAGTTCTTC	CASSQVPQSSYNEQFF
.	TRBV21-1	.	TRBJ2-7	TGTGCCAGCAGCAAAGCGCTAGCGGTGTTAACAGGGCCCTTCTACGAGCAGTACTTC	CASSKALAVLTGPFYEQYF
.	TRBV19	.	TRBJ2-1	TGTGCCAGTAGTATCAAGCGACTCTCCTACAATGAGCAGTTCTTC	CASSIKRLSYNEQFF
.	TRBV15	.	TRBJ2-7	TGTGCCACCAGCGGGCACTTGGGACAAAATTCCTACGAGCAGTACTTC	CATSGHLGQNSYEQYF
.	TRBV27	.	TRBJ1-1	TGTGCCAGCAGTTTAAGCAGGGACACTGAAGCTTTCTTT	CASSLSRDTEAFF
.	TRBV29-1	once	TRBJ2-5	TGCAGCGGGGCTTCAGTTTCGATCCTGGAGACCCAGTACTTC	CSGASVSILETQYF
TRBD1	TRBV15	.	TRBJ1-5	TGTGCCACCAGCACTCGGACAGGGGGCTTCAATCAGCCCCAGCATTTT	CATSTRTGGFNQPQHF
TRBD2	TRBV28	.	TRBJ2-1	TGTGCCAGCACTTCCAGCGGGAGTCCCAGCTCCTACAATGAGCAGTTCTTC	CASTSSGSPSSYNEQFF
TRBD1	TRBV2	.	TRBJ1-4	TGTGCCAGCAGAGGACAGGGAGGGGGTGAAAAACTGTTTTTT	CASRGQGGGEKLFF
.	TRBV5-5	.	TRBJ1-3	TGTGCCAGCAGCTTTACTGGAAACACCATATATTTT	CASSFTGNTIYF
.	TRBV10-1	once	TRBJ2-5	TGCGCCAGCAGCCGGGACACGCAAGAGACCCAGTACTTC	CASSRDTQETQYF
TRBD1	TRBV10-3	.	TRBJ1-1	TGTGCCATCAGTGAAGCCGGGACAGGGAGGGCTGAAGCTTTCTTT	CAISEAGTGRAEAFF
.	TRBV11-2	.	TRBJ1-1	TGTGCCAGCAGCCTCAATGGGCTGGGGATGAACACTGAAGCTTTCTTT	CASSLNGLGMNTEAFF